This T cell receptor beta chain was found in a study of cytomegalovirus exposure and HLA in healthy donors (dated by TCRdb to 2017 to 2019). Some background on the complete study: In an earlier analysis of some 550 of the donors, about 260 Gb of sequence data and approximately 120 million unique TCR beta sequences from 180 million or so T cells were reported. Approximately 300 gigabases of sequencing data and roughly 81 million unique TCR sequences made up an early release that covered about 640 HLA-typed donors. The genetic ancestry cluster associated with self-reported Caucasian donors included about 81% of the roughly 400 genotyped donors. The aim of the study was to test whether cataloging public T cell receptors could identify signatures of past pathogen exposure. The study used immunosequencing to profile the T cell repertoires of approximately 630 subjects and linked those repertoires to cytomegalovirus serostatus. Along with the approximately 700-subject first cohort, a separate validation cohort of over a hundred different subjects was used. High-throughput TCR immunosequencing, statistical association of individual TCRs with disease status, and machine learning were combined to predict cytomegalovirus infection status. To study patterns of TCR occurrence, a later analysis re-analyzed previously published TCR beta repertoires from under 750 donors and added high-resolution HLA genotyping. Rather than drawing on any new phenotypic data, the later analysis identified candidate immune exposures from TCR beta sequences and the way those sequences occurred across donors. To decide whether each TCR beta V gene segment behaved as functional or pseudogenic, an earlier analysis of some 570 of the donors relied on high-throughput TCR beta sequencing. Donor age, sex, ethnicity and CMV serostatus were compiled together with the repertoire data. A later genetic analysis took genome-wide SNP genotypes for about three fifths of the 666 donors and used that subset as a discovery cohort. Every repertoire in the discovery cohort had been generated on one and the same sequencing platform. HLA typing covered class I and class II loci at four-digit resolution. The number of typed donors differed by locus: roughly 620-640 for A, B, C, DRB1 and DQB1; approximately 530 for DQA1; about 600 for DPA1; and some 450 for DPB1. Four to six DR-DQ haplotypes were handled as single units for association and clustering, since linkage in the cohort was strong. Across around 400 genotyped donors of the cohort, an average of roughly 250,000 unique TCR beta nucleotide sequences per donor were sequenced, and roughly a sixth of those sequences were non-productive.

The cohort consisted of more than 650 healthy bone marrow donors. At the time of sampling, all cohort members were nominally healthy, though unrecorded immune exposures were likely present. The donor tested CMV seropositive, placing the donor among the 289 seropositive members of the cohort. A peripheral blood sample was collected from each donor, and TCR beta sequencing was performed on peripheral blood mononuclear cells. Genomic DNA was extracted from the blood cell samples with the Qiagen DNeasy Blood Extraction Kit. Receptor amplification or capture employed the immunoSEQ multiplex PCR assay. A mixture of 60 forward primers for TCR Vbeta segments and 13 reverse primers for TCR Jbeta segments was used in the multiplex PCR. Amplification of the CDR3 region of rearranged TCR beta genes was performed with a multiplex PCR assay on genomic DNA. The Illumina HiSeq System was used to sequence the amplified TCR beta libraries as 87-base-pair reads. In the authors' own workflow: A later analysis tallied tens of millions of unique TCR beta chains across the 666 repertoires, and some 10 million of those chains were shared by two or more donors. A nearest-neighbor algorithm error-corrected the raw reads and collapsed the reads into unique sequences, merging closely related sequences to remove PCR and sequencing errors. V, D and J gene segments were assigned by aligning CDR3 sequences to IMGT reference sequences. For a sequence to be retained, a match of at least six nucleotides was required to both a V gene segment and a J gene segment. Rearrangements were called productive when the CDR3 lacked stop codons and stayed in frame with V and J; all others were non-productive. Following IMGT convention, CDR3 was defined as the stretch from the second conserved V-encoded cysteine to the conserved J-encoded phenylalanine. The earlier analysis of about 640 of the donors excluded any sequence lacking an unambiguous match to a single V gene segment. In an earlier analysis of 587 of the donors, a V segment was called functional when productive rearrangements were above 56.7%, and segregating when the standard deviation between donors exceeded 5%. A statistical classification framework was developed to diagnose cytomegalovirus status using the catalog of TCR beta chain sequences. In a later analysis, TCR nucleotide sequences were compared against IMGT/GENE-DB human TR gene sequences so that V and J genes could be assigned. The TCRdist pipeline was used in a later analysis to assign CDR3 sequences and most-parsimonious VDJ recombination scenarios. In a later analysis, each TCR beta chain was defined by its CDR3 amino acid sequence together with its V-gene family, and reads without a unique V-gene family were excluded. In a later analysis, 450 to 600 highly shared, low-generation-probability nucleotide sequences were removed to address suspected cross-contamination and a sequencing artifact. A later analysis calculated a clonal expansion index for each public chain from normalized within-repertoire ranks of inferred template counts. A later analysis computed generation probabilities with a VDJ recombination model fitted to out-of-frame rearrangements, and checked the results against IGoR. Hypergeometric tests were used in a later analysis to score TCR-TCR, TCR-HLA and TCR-CMV co-occurrence, with a repertoire-size bias correction applied to the TCR pairs. False discovery rates were estimated in a later analysis by permuting HLA or CMV assignments 20 times. In a later analysis, co-occurring TCRs were grouped using DBSCAN, and TCRdist sequence similarity was added for clustering within HLA-allele-positive subsets. Co-occurrence clustering excluded repertoires with fewer than 30,000 or more than 120,000 public chains, plus five with anomalous nucleotide sharing. Entries here come from immuneACCESS through TCRdb and include only in-frame sequences with V and J called. Some clones fail to appear in such tables; in the studies checked, an unresolved V gene covers under half of the shortfall, and the cause of the remainder is unknown. From that table come the V and J calls and clone size; the DNA was used to work out D and trimming. A total of 90,000 to 150,000 clones appear in this sample, roughly four fifths of them only once. The top ten clones comprise under 3% of the sample.

The germline V gene sets CDR1 to SGHTA and CDR2 to FQGNSA. V is cut back by 2 bases and J by 4 bases, with 5 bases in the junction unmatched. The CDR3, cysteine through phenylalanine, is 15 amino acids long. The DNA shown is the 45-base CDR3, in frame from base 1. Overall results and qualifications from the work: In a later analysis, most CMV-associated TCR beta chains were found to appear HLA-restricted, with HLA associations seemingly driven largely by CMV exposure. According to a later analysis, parvovirus B19, influenza, CMV and Epstein-Barr virus appeared linked to several top co-occurrence clusters. According to a later genetic analysis, donors in an Asian-associated ancestry cluster had fewer N-insertions in productive TCRs than the approximately 650-donor mean. Because HLA typing was unavailable for some donors at each locus, only the typed subset was used in association tests. Broadly in line with IMGT annotations, most TCR beta V segments showed up in productive rearrangements about 87% or about 30% of the time in an earlier analysis of 587 of the donors. About 17 rarely observed V segments, including chromosome 9 orphons, were excluded from the earlier analysis of approximately 500 of the donors because counts were too low. Because the 87-base-pair reads could not distinguish some IMGT-functional V segments, including TRBV6-2 and TRBV6-3, those segments were excluded. The authors suggested that the approach could potentially be generalized to other disease states and immunological phenotypes. When HLA alleles, especially DR and DQ, strongly co-occurred, TCR associations were difficult to assign to individual alleles. The sequencing pipeline was judged likely to have produced a cluster of highly shared sequence variants as a technical artifact. Most TCR sequences were observed very rarely across donors, whereas some public TCRs were present in many individuals. In vitro tests confirmed that three of the cytomegalovirus-associated TCR beta chains recognize cytomegalovirus antigens. V-gene and J-gene trimming of TCR beta chains was associated with a missense DCLRE1C variant in a later genetic analysis, and the association was replicated in an independent cohort. Sequencing depth was assumed to be roughly uniform across donors in the presence/absence analyses, though that assumption may not hold. Immune exposure information for the cohort was limited to CMV serostatus. Only TCR beta chains were sequenced in this cohort, and the absence of alpha or paired-chain data limited detectable features. In a later analysis, about 16,000 TCR beta sequences were associated with specific HLA alleles at a false discovery rate of 0.05. Linkage disequilibrium might explain the correlated functional status among segregating V segments, but an unknown experimental factor could not be excluded. A later analysis found that HLA-associated TCR beta chains were more clonally expanded and had lower generation probabilities than equally common non-associated chains. The study listed approximately 160 TCR beta chains as associated with cytomegalovirus. In a later analysis, TCR association rates were found to vary across HLA loci, with the most associated TCRs seen for DRB1 alleles and the fewest for HLA-C alleles. A further reported finding was that TCR beta sequences accurately predicted the HLA-A and HLA-B alleles for most subjects in the first cohort. The classifier was reported to diagnose cytomegalovirus status with high specificity and sensitivity in both the original cohort and the validation cohort.

On this clone itself: It has no known antigen specificity. Nothing much larger sits one base from this clone, and base qualities are not available.

The source of this sequence is a woman aged 40 to 50 in good health and CMV-seropositive. The sample comprised PBMCs. The sequence is built from TRBV7-2 and TRBJ2-7, with TRBD2 matching 10 junction bases. CDR3 reads: CASSLFLAGEYEQYF. DNA sequence: TGTGCCAGCAGCTTATTTCTAGCGGGAGAGTACGAGCAGTACTTC.